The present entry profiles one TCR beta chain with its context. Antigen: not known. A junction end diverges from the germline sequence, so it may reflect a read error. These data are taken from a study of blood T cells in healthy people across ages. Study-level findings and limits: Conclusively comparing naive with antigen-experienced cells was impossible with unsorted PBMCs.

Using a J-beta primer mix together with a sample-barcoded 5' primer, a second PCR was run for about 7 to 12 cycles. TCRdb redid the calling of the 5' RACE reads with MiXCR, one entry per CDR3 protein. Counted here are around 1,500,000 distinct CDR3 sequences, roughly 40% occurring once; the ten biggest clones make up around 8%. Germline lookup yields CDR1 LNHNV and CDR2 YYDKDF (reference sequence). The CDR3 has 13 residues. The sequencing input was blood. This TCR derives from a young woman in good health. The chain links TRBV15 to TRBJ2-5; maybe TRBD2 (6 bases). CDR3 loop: CTTAGPNQETQYF. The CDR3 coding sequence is TGTACCACCGCGGGACCGAACCAAGAGACCCAGTACTTC.